The 13 T cell receptor beta chains below all came from one sample that was sequenced in a study of graft-versus-host responses after intestinal transplantation. The protocol was immunoSEQ multiplex PCR, while the TCRdb copy is restricted to in-frame clones and leaves out a portion. The sample holds tens of thousands of clones; about 89% are singletons and the top ten take approximately 1.7%. Graft-derived tissue was subjected to processing to liberate intraepithelial and lamina propria lymphocytes. The source was ileum tissue, collected 357 days after transplant. The receptors here all came from a human patient who received an intestinal transplant, so some T cells may come from the graft donor.

This rearrangement joins TRBV4-1 to TRBJ2-1; D is possibly TRBD1 (6 bases). Per germline, CDR1 MGHRA and CDR2 YSYEKL. The CDR3 totals 15 residues. V was trimmed by 4 bases and J by 3 bases, leaving 13 bases between them. The CDR3 protein is CASSRSTGHYNEQFF. CDR3 coding DNA: TGCGCCAGCAGCCGCAGTACGGGACACTACAATGAGCAGTTCTTC.

The chain uses TRBV30 and TRBJ2-5; a possible D gene is TRBD1 (6 bases). The CDR3 consists of 15 residues. CDR1 and CDR2 from the germline V gene are GTSNPN and SVGIG (reference sequence). V was cut by 2 bases and J by 4 bases, with 17 bases left in between. The CDR3 sequence is CAWSSYTGFSETQYF. CDR3 coding DNA: TGTGCCTGGAGTTCGTACACAGGGTTTTCAGAGACCCAGTACTTC.

The rearrangement uses TRBV11-2 and TRBJ2-7; D is possibly TRBD1 or TRBD2 (5 bases each). Germline CDR1 SGHAT, CDR2 FQNNGV. This CDR3 has 17 amino acids. Deletions cut 2 bases from V and 3 bases from J, with 20 bases between. CDR3 residues: CASSLKGRRDRDYEQYF. As DNA, the CDR3 is TGTGCCAGCAGCTTAAAAGGCAGAAGGGACCGAGACTACGAGCAGTACTTC.

The V and J genes are TRBV14 and TRBJ2-7; no clear D. Germline values: CDR1 SGHDN, CDR2 FVKESK. The CDR3 consists of 13 residues. V lost 0 bases, J lost 6 bases, and 9 bases lay in between. This CDR3 reads CASSQDPRAEQYF. CDR3 nucleotide sequence: TGTGCCAGCAGCCAAGACCCACGGGCCGAGCAGTACTTC.

The chain couples TRBV7-8 to TRBJ2-7; TRBD2 matches 12 bases. Germline CDR1 SGHVS, CDR2 FQNEAQ. The CDR3 is 16 residues long. Trimming took 2 bases from V and 6 from J; bases not matched to a gene: 8. CDR3 DNA sequence: TGTGCCAGCAGCTTACTGTCCGAGACTAGCGGGAGCGAGCAGTACTTC. Protein sequence: CASSLLSETSGSEQYF.

This clone was found once. The J gene is TRBJ1-4, the V gene TRBV7-9; D remains ambiguous. This CDR3 has 16 amino acids. V shed 3 bases and J shed 7 bases, with 18 bases lying between them. From germline, CDR1 is SEHNR and CDR2 FQNEAQ (reference sequence). In DNA form, the CDR3 reads TGTGCCAGCAGCTTCCTACGAATAGGGCGAGGTGAAAAACTGTTTTTT. Translation: CASSFLRIGRGEKLFF.

V gene TRBV6-5 combines with J gene TRBJ1-1; maybe TRBD1 (6 bases). There are 14 residues in the CDR3. The V gene lost 5 bases and the J gene lost 5 bases, with 15 bases spanning the gap. Germline values: CDR1 MNHEY, CDR2 SVGAGI. The CDR3 DNA reads TGTGCCAGCAGTAGGAACAGGGTCGGGACTGAAGCTTTCTTT. It translates to CASSRNRVGTEAFF.

V is TRBV4-2 and J is TRBJ1-1; D call uncertain. From germline, CDR1 is LGHNA and CDR2 YNFKEQ. The length of the CDR3 is 13 residues. Trimming removed 5 bases from V and 1 base from J, with 8 bases in between. CDR3 protein: CASSLRANTEAFF. CDR3 nucleotide sequence: TGTGCCAGCAGCTTAAGAGCGAACACTGAAGCTTTCTTT.

This chain links TRBV25-1 with TRBJ1-1; possible D gene TRBD1, 6 bases. This CDR3 contains 13 residues. Germline V gene sequence: CDR1 MGHDK, CDR2 SYGVNS. V gave up 2 bases and J gave up 4 bases, with 8 bases separating them. The CDR3 DNA is TGTGCCAGCAGTGAACGGGGGCTCACTGAAGCTTTCTTT. Translation gives CASSERGLTEAFF.

This chain links TRBV16 with TRBJ1-2; 8 positions match TRBD1. The ends lost 0 bases at V and 1 base at J; junction bases unmatched: 10. This CDR3 is 18 amino acids long. The germline CDR1 and CDR2 sequences are KGHSY and FQNENV. The CDR3 DNA is TGTGCCAGCAGCCAATCGATGGCAGGGGGCACGGGTAACTATGGCTACACCTTC. Translation gives CASSQSMAGGTGNYGYTF.

The chain recombines TRBV6-8 with TRBJ1-1; D not certain. Trimming removed 4 bases at V and 12 bases at J, with 12 bases between. In germline, CDR1 is MNHGY, CDR2 SAAAGT. CDR3 length equals 11 residues. In nucleotides, the CDR3 is TGTGCCAGCAGTTCTAACCCCGGGACTTTCTTT. Translation gives CASSSNPGTFF.

This chain uses TRBV9 with TRBJ1-1; D might be TRBD1 (6 bases). The germline gives CDR1 SGDLS, CDR2 YYNGEE. Trimming cost V 0 bases and J 8 bases, with 14 bases left between them. The CDR3 is 14 residues long. The CDR3 coding sequence is TGTGCCAGCAGCGTAGCGGGACACCTGAGGGAAGCTTTCTTT. It encodes CASSVAGHLREAFF. Combining the CDR3 with reference TRBV9 and TRBJ1-1 gives the whole variable domain DSGVTQTPKHLITATGQRVTLRCSPRSGDLSVYWYQQSLDQGLQFLIQYYNGEERAKGNILERFSAQQFPDLHSELNLSSLELGDSALYFCASSVAGHLREAFFGQGTRLTVV.

The genes are TRBV25-1 and TRBJ2-3; 10 bases agree with TRBD2. V was pared by 4 bases and J by 2 bases, with 12 bases of the junction left unmatched. Germline lookup yields CDR1 MGHDK and CDR2 SYGVNS. CDR3 length equals 18 residues. This chain's CDR3 is CASSGSGTSVPFTDTQYF. The CDR3 coding sequence is TGTGCCAGCAGTGGATCCGGGACTAGCGTTCCCTTCACAGATACGCAGTATTTT.